This T cell receptor beta chain stems from a study of shared clonotypes between healthy human individuals. As for the study in general: Each donor had three CD4 naive, three CD4 memory, two CD8 naive and one CD8 memory plate. Study-level results: Genetic and exposure-history diversity was limited by the few donors.

Looked up from germline, CDR1 is MNHNY and CDR2 is SVGAGI (reference sequence). The CDR3 has 14 amino acids. Trimming left V 8 bases short and J 2 bases short, with 14 bases between. On this clone: Its antigen is unknown.

Naive-designated CD8 cells lacked CD45RO, were positively enriched for CCR7, and omitted terminally differentiated effector memory CD45RA+ cells. Template for every sorted-subset replicate PCR totaled roughly 200 ng DNA, roughly 30,000 T cell genomes. Some clones are missing from TCRdb's copy, which holds only in-frame ones; the method was immunoSEQ multiplex PCR. Altogether some 1,900,000 clones are present, less than 95% being singletons, with the ten largest covering under 1.5%. What was sequenced was naive CD8+ T cells sorted from blood. V gene TRBV6-6 combines with J gene TRBJ2-3, with D possibly matching TRBD2 (6 bases). This clonotype was sampled from a man aged 18-30 years in good health. DNA for the CDR3: TGTGCCAGCCGCGGGGAGCTAGTCACAGATACGCAGTATTTT. It translates to CASRGELVTDTQYF.